This T cell receptor (beta chain) stems from a study of shared clonotypes between healthy human individuals. The study, taken as a whole, reports: As a rule, naive subsets had a larger estimated richness than memory subsets.

The authors ran the assay at deep level. Generated by immunoSEQ multiplex PCR, the TCRdb table keeps only in-frame clones and is missing some. The data hold just over 2,000,000 clones, with 90% to 95% observed a single time. Per germline, CDR1 SGHRS and CDR2 YFSETQ. This CDR3 region has 14 residues. Trimming shortened V by 0 bases and J by 7 bases, and 14 bases separated the two germline ends. Notes on this clone: Its specificity is unknown.

There were only Caucasian adults among the donors, and all lived in Nashville, Tennessee. The chain uses TRBV5-1 and TRBJ2-7; TRBD1 might be the D (5 bases). Sequencing was performed on naive CD4+ T cells sorted from blood. Documented subset: CD45RA+ positively selected. The sequence came from a man between 18 and 35 years old in good health. The chain's CDR3 is CASSLVLSGREQYF. The CDR3 DNA reads as TGCGCCAGCAGCTTGGTACTGTCAGGGCGGGAGCAGTACTTC.